This T cell receptor (beta chain) was sequenced in a study of blood T cell repertoires in COVID-19. Study at large: The United States, Italy and Spain were the sources of the acute and convalescent COVID-19 samples.

The CDR3 loop spans 13 amino acids. The V segment lost 5 bases and the J segment 4 bases; nucleotides outside the gene matches: 3. Germline loops: CDR1 SGHTA, CDR2 FQGTGA. In the original analysis: Nucleated cell counts were estimated from reference gene primer amplification. Clones were sequenced by immunoSEQ multiplex PCR, and TCRdb holds only the in-frame ones, with some missing. V, J and clone size were drawn from that table, and D and trimming were deduced from the DNA. The table shows around 230,000 clones, with less than 85% occurring only once. The chain uses TRBV7-3 and TRBJ1-2, with TRBD1 identical over 8 bases. The source of this sequence is a woman aged 65 to 85 with active or convalescent COVID-19. Sequenced material: peripheral blood. CDR3 nucleotide sequence: TGTGCCAGCAGCCCCGGACAGGGCTATGGCTACACCTTC. It codes for CASSPGQGYGYTF.